Ten or more counts support the clone carrying this TCR beta chain. Its antigen is as yet unknown. This specimen belongs to a study of Graves' ophthalmopathy and Graves' hyperthyroidism. Study results and caveats: A 13-signature model separated ophthalmopathy from stable hyperthyroidism, about 90% sensitivity, 81.08% specificity.

Additional autoimmune diseases, uncontrolled infections, pregnancy or lactation disqualified patients. TCR beta CDR3 regions were amplified from RNA transcripts. The authors performed first-round RT-PCR with HTBI primers and then a second-round multiplex PCR. TCRdb re-called the multiplex PCR reads with MiXCR, one entry per CDR3 protein. The sample lists about 39,000 distinct CDR3 sequences, about half occurring once. The receptor was derived from an adult woman with stable Graves' hyperthyroidism. Specimen: peripheral blood.

The CDR3, as DNA: TGCAGTGCTACTCGTACAACCTACGAGCAGTACTTC. Its protein product is CSATRTTYEQYF. The J gene is TRBJ2-7, the V gene TRBV20-1; no firm D call. V was clipped by 4 bases and J by 2 bases, with 9 bases between them. This CDR3 is 12 amino acids long. The V gene's germline CDR1 is DFQATT and CDR2 SNEGSKA (reference sequence).